This T cell receptor beta chain was captured in a study of blood T cell repertoires in COVID-19 (dated by TCRdb to between 2020 and 2021). With regard to the full study: Samples covering the acute and convalescent phases of COVID-19 were provided by collaborators in the United States, Italy and Spain. The material from the prospective study consisted of cDNA or gDNA derived from T cells, B-cell-depleted T cells, or PBMCs. The dataset comprised deeply sampled blood TCRbeta repertoires from subjects exposed to, actively infected with, or recovered from COVID-19. A freely available public database, intended as a resource for researchers studying the immune response to SARS-CoV-2, is where the repertoires were released. The samples were drawn from the first 160 participants of the ongoing ImmuneRACE study and from about 1,200 subjects provided by 6 global collaborators. The sample metadata nearly always contained a de-identified subject ID, COVID-19 status, age in years and sex. Where available, HLA class I and class II types were obtained from metadata supplied by the sample provider rather than from assay-based typing.

TCRbeta CDR3 regions were amplified from genomic DNA by means of the immunoSEQ Assay, a bias-controlled multiplex PCR. As for the authors' bioinformatics: The number of nucleated cells in each sample was estimated by amplification of reference gene primers within the assay. To quantify the absolute abundance of each unique TCRbeta CDR3 rearrangement, sequence reads were collapsed and filtered. Productive Simpson clonality was computed per sample as the square root of Simpson's diversity index over productive rearrangements. In TCRdb, the immuneACCESS table is reduced to in-frame sequences with V and J assigned. These tables do not hold every clone; where another copy was compared, an unresolved V gene accounts for under half, and the others remain unexplained. For V, J and clone size, that table is used; D and trimming come from the DNA. This sample is represented by about 220,000 clones; 84% of them were singletons. Jointly, the top ten make up 6.8% of the sample.

Participants in the prospective study were aged about 18 to 100 years, lived in 20 to 30 United States geographic areas, and enrolled through a virtual design. To assign participants to cohorts, the prospective study relied on clinical history that participants themselves reported in a screening survey and a study questionnaire. Recovered participants in ImmuneRACE Cohort 3 were defined as having two consecutive negative NP/OP PCR tests, clearance from a healthcare professional, or resolution of symptoms. In the prospective study, mobile phlebotomists collected whole blood, serum and a nasopharyngeal or oropharyngeal swab from each participant. Participants in the prospective study had the option to provide additional blood draws and questionnaires over an approximately two-month period. Blood samples from the prospective study were shipped frozen or at room temperature prior to DNA extraction.

Study-wide findings and limitations: How much clinical and demographic metadata was included differed by source and by participant, and the metadata was provided uncurated.

V and J are truncated by 1 base and 0 bases respectively, leaving an intervening sequence of 13 bases. From cysteine to phenylalanine, the CDR3 is 17 amino acids long. Of all the DNA, just the CDR3 is kept, 51 bases in frame from base 1. CDR1 and CDR2 (MDHEN, SYDVKM) derive from the germline V gene. Note on this clone: Its antigen is currently not known. It has no much larger one-base neighbor in the sample; base qualities were not kept.

The clonotype originates from a woman aged 40 to 50 who had recovered from COVID-19. Sample: PBMCs or T cells enriched from blood (not recorded which). The chain couples TRBV28 to TRBJ1-5, with a weak D call of TRBD1 (5 bases match). The CDR3 in this case is CASSLSPGWYSNQPQHF. The sequence in DNA is TGTGCCAGCAGTTTATCCCCAGGGTGGTATAGCAATCAGCCCCAGCATTTT.